The T cell receptor beta chain under discussion was sequenced for a study of blood T cell repertoires in COVID-19. In the original processing: Scientists estimated how many nucleated cells there were by amplifying reference gene primers. Assay used: immunoSEQ multiplex PCR; TCRdb lists only in-frame clones, some missing. The V and J calls and clone size were taken over from that table, and D and trimming were inferred from the DNA. The sample has 250,000 or so clones, over 75% seen once. This CDR3 contains 14 residues. V was shortened by 2 bases and J by 6 bases, with 13 bases between the two germline ends. The germline V gene has CDR1 MNHNS and CDR2 SASEGT.

The J gene is TRBJ1-2, the V gene TRBV6-1, with D maybe TRBD1 (6 bases). The TCR sequence derives from a woman aged 25 to 45 with acute or convalescent COVID-19. The sample comprised peripheral blood. The CDR3 region has the DNA TGTGCCAGCAGTGAATTGGCGGGGGCCGATGGCTACACCTTC. This codes for CASSELAGADGYTF.